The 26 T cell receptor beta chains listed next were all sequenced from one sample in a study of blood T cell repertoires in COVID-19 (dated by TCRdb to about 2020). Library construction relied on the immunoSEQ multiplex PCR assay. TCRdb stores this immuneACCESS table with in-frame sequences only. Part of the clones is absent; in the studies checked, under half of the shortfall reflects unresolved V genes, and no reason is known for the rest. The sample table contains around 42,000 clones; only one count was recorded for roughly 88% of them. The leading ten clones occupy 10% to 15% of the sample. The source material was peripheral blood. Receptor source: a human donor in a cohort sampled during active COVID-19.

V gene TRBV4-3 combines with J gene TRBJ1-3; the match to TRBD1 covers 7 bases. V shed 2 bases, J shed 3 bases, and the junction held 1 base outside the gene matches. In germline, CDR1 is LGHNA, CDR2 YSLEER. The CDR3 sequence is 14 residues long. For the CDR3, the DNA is TGCGCCAGCAGCCAAAGGGGGCTTGGAAACACCATATATTTT. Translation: CASSQRGLGNTIYF.

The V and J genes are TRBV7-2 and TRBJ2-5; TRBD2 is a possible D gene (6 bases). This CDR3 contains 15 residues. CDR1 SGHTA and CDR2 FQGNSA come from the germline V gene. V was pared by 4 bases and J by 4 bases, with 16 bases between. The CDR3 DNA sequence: TGTGCCAGCAGCTCTATGTCCCGACTAGGAGAGACCCAGTACTTC. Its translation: CASSSMSRLGETQYF.

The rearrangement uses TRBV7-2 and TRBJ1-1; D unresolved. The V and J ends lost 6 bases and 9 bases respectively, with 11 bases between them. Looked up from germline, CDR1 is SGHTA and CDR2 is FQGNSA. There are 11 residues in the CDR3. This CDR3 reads CASRAGIQAFF. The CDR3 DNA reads TGTGCCAGCAGGGCGGGGATTCAAGCTTTCTTT.

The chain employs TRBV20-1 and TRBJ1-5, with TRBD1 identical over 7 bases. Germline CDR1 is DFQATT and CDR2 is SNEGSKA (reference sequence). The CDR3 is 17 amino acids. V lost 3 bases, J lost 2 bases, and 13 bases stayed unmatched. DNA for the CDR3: TGCAGTGCTAGTCCGACCTCAGTCAGGGGGGGCAATCAGCCCCAGCATTTT. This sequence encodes CSASPTSVRGGNQPQHF.

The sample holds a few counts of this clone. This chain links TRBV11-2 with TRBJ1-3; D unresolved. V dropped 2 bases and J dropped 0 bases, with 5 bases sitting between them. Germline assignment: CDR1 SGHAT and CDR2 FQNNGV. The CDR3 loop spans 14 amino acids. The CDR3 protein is CASSLSISGNTIYF. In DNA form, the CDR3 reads TGTGCCAGCAGCTTATCTATCTCTGGAAACACCATATATTTT.

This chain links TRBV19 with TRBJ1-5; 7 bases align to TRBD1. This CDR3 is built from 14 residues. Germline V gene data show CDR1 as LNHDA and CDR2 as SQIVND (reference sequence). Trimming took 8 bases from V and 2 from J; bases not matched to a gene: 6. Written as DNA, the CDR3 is TGTGCCAGTGCGACAGGGTCAGGCAATCAGCCCCAGCATTTT. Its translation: CASATGSGNQPQHF.

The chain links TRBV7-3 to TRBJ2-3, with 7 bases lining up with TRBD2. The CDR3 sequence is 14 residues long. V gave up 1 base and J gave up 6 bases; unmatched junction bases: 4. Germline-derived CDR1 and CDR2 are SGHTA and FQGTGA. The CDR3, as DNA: TGTGCCAGCAGCTTAAGCGGGGGAACCGATACGCAGTATTTT. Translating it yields CASSLSGGTDTQYF.

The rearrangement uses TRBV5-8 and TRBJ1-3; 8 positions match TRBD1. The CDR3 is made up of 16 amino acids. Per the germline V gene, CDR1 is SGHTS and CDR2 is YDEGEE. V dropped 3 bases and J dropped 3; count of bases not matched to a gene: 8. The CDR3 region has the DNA TGTGCCAGCAGCTCGGACAGGGAGCGGGTTGGAAACACCATATATTTT. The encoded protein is CASSSDRERVGNTIYF.

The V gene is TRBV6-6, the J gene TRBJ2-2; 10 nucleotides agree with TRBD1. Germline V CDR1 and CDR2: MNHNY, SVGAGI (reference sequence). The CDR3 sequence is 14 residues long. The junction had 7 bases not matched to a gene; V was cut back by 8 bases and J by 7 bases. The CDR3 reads CASDRQGANGELFF. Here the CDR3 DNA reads TGTGCCAGCGATCGACAGGGGGCTAACGGGGAGCTGTTTTTT.

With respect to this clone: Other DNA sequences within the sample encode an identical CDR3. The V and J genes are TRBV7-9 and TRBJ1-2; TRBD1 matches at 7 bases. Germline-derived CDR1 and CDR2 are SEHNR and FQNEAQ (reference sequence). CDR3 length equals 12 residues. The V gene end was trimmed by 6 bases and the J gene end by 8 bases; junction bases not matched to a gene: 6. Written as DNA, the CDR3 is TGTGCCAGCAGTCCGACAGGGAAGGGCTACACCTTC. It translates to CASSPTGKGYTF.

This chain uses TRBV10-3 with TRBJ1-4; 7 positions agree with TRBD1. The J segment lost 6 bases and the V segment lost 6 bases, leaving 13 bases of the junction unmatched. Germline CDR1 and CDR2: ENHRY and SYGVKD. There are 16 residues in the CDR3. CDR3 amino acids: CAIRDIQGRADEKLFF. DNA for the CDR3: TGTGCCATCAGGGATATACAGGGGAGAGCGGATGAAAAACTGTTTTTT.

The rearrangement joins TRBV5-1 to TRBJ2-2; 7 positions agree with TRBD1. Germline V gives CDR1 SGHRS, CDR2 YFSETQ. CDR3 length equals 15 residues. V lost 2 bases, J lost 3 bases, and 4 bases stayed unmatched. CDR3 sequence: CASSFPGGDTGELFF. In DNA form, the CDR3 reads TGCGCCAGCAGCTTTCCAGGGGGTGACACCGGGGAGCTGTTTTTT.

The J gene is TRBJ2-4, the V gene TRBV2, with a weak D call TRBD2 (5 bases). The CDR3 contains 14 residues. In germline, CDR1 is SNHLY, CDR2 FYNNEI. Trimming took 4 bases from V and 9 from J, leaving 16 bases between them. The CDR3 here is CASSGGPSGGIQYF. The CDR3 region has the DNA TGTGCCAGCAGTGGAGGGCCCAGTGGCGGCATTCAGTACTTC. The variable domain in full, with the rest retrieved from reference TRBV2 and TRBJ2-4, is EPEVTQTPSHQVTQMGQEVILRCVPISNHLYFYWYRQILGQKVEFLVSFYNNEISEKSEIFDDQFSVERPDGSNFTLKIRSTKLEDSAMYFCASSGGPSGGIQYFGAGTRLSVL.

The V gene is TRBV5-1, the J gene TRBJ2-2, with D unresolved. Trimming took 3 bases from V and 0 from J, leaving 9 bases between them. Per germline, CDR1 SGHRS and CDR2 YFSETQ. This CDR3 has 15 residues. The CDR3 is CASSSRSANTGELFF. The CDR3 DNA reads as TGCGCCAGCAGCTCGAGGTCCGCGAACACCGGGGAGCTGTTTTTT.

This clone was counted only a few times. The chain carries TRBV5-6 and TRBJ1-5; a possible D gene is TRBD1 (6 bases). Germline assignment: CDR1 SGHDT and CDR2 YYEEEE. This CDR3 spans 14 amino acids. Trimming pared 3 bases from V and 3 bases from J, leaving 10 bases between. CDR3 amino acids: CASSYGQFNQPQHF. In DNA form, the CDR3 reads TGTGCCAGCAGCTACGGACAGTTCAATCAGCCCCAGCATTTT.

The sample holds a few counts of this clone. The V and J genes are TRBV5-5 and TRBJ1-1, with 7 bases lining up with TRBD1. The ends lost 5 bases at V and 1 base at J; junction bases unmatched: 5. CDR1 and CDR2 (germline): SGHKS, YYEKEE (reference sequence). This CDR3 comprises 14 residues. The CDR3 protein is CASSRQGGNTEAFF. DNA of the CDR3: TGTGCCAGCAGTCGTCAGGGGGGGAACACTGAAGCTTTCTTT.

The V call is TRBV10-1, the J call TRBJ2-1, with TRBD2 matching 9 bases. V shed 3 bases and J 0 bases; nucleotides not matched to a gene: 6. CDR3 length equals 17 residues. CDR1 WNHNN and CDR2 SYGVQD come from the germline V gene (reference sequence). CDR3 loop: CASSEGSGGNSYNEQFF. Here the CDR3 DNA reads TGCGCCAGCAGTGAAGGGAGCGGGGGGAACTCCTACAATGAGCAGTTCTTC.

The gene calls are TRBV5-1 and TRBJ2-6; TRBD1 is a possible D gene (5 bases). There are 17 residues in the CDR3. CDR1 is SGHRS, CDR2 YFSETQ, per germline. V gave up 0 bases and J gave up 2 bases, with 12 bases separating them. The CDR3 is CASSLVDSTTGANVLTF. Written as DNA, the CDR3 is TGCGCCAGCAGCTTGGTTGACAGTACTACTGGGGCCAACGTCCTGACTTTC. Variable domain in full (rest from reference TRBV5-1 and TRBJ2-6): KAGVTQTPRYLIKTRGQQVTLSCSPISGHRSVSWYQQTPGQGLQFLFEYFSETQRNKGNFPGRFSGRQFSNSRSEMNVSTLELGDSALYLCASSLVDSTTGANVLTFGAGSRLTVL.

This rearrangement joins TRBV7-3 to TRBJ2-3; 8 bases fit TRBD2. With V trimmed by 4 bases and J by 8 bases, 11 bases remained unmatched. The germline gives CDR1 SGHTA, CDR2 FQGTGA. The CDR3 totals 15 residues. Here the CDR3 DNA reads TGTGCCAGCAGCTCCCTACCCGGTAGCGGGGTTACGCAGTATTTT. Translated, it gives CASSSLPGSGVTQYF.

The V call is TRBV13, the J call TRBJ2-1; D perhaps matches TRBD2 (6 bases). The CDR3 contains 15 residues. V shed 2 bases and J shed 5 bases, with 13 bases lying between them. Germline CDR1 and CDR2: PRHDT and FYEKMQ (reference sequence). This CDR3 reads CASSLRDWRHNEQFF. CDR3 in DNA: TGTGCCAGCAGCTTAAGGGACTGGCGACACAATGAGCAGTTCTTC.

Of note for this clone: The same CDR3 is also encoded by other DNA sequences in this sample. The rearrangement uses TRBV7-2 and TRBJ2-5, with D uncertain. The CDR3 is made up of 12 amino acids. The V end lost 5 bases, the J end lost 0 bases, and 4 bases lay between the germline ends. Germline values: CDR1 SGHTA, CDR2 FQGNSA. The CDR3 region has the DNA TGTGCCAGCAGCCTGTACCAAGAGACCCAGTACTTC. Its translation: CASSLYQETQYF.

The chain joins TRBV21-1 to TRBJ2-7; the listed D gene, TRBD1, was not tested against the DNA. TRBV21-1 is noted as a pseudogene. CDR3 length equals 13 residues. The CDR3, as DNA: TGTGCCAACGGCATTGGACAGGCCTACGAGCAGTACTTC. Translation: CANGIGQAYEQYF.

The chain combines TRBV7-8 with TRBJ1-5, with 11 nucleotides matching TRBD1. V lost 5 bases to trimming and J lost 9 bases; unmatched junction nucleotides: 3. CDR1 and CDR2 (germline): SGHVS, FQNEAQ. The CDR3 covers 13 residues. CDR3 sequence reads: CASSRDRGRPQHF. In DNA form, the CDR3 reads TGTGCCAGCAGCCGGGACAGGGGGAGGCCCCAGCATTTT.

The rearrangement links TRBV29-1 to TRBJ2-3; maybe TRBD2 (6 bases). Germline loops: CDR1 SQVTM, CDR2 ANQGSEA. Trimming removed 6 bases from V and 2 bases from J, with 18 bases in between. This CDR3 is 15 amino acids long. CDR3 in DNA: TGCAGCGTAGCGCGCGGGGTCTCATCCACAGATACGCAGTATTTT. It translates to CSVARGVSSTDTQYF.

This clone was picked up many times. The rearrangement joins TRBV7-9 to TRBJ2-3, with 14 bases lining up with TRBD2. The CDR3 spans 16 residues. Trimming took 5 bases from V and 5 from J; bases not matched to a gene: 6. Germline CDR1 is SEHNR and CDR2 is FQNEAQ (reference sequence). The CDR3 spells CASSPGLAGEIDTQYF. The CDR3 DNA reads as TGTGCCAGCAGCCCGGGACTAGCGGGGGAGATAGATACGCAGTATTTT.

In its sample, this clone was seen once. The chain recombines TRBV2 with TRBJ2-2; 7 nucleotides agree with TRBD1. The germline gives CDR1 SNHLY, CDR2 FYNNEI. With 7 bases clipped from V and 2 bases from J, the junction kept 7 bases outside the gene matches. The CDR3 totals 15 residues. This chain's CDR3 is CASKRTGINTGELFF. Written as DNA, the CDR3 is TGTGCCAGCAAGCGGACAGGAATTAACACCGGGGAGCTGTTTTTT.